The 20 T cell receptor beta chains reported below all come from one sample, sequenced in a study of cytomegalovirus exposure and HLA in healthy donors. 60 Vbeta and 13 Jbeta primers were used in PCR. TCRdb keeps only in-frame clones here, not all; method: immunoSEQ multiplex PCR. The sample has 65,000 to 90,000 clones. Material for sequencing was PBMCs. The receptors stem from a female donor in good health and CMV-seropositive.

The V and J genes are TRBV28 and TRBJ2-5, with a tentative D call TRBD1 (6 bases). CDR3 size: 16 residues. V lost 6 bases to trimming and J lost 4 bases, with 21 bases between them. Germline V gene sequence: CDR1 MDHEN, CDR2 SYDVKM. CDR3 protein: CASSKLLVRGGETQYF. As DNA, the CDR3 is TGTGCCAGCAGCAAACTCCTAGTTCGAGGGGGAGAGACCCAGTACTTC.

This chain joins TRBV7-8 and TRBJ1-6, with a tentative D call TRBD1 (5 bases). This CDR3 contains 15 residues. CDR1 is SGHVS, CDR2 FQNEAQ, per germline. Trimming took off 1 base at V and 4 bases at J, with 8 bases between the two ends. Here the CDR3 reads CASSLVGQYNSPLHF. In nucleotides, the CDR3 is TGTGCCAGCAGCTTAGTGGGGCAATATAATTCACCCCTCCACTTT.

The chain links TRBV6-1 to TRBJ2-3, with TRBD1 matching 9 bases. The germline V gene encodes CDR1 MNHNS and CDR2 SASEGT. Trimming cost V 7 bases and J 4 bases; bases outside gene matches: 9. CDR3 length: 15 amino acids. CDR3 protein: CASTERTGASDTQYF. CDR3 bases: TGTGCCAGCACCGAAAGGACAGGGGCGTCAGATACGCAGTATTTT.

V usage is TRBV13 and J usage is TRBJ2-3, with D possibly being TRBD2 (6 bases). The germline V gene encodes CDR1 PRHDT and CDR2 FYEKMQ (reference sequence). V was cut by 5 bases and J by 2 bases, with 17 bases left in between. The CDR3 covers 16 residues. The CDR3 loop reads CASSPRFRGTTDTQYF. The CDR3, as DNA: TGTGCCAGCAGCCCGAGATTCCGGGGGACCACAGATACGCAGTATTTT.

The chain couples TRBV9 to TRBJ1-1, with D uncertain. CDR3 length: 13 residues. V was pared by 4 bases and J by 0 bases, with 7 bases between. CDR1 and CDR2 (germline): SGDLS, YYNGEE. This chain's CDR3 is CASSPHMNTEAFF. CDR3 nucleotides: TGTGCCAGCAGCCCCCACATGAACACTGAAGCTTTCTTT.

In DNA, the CDR3 is TGTGCCAGCAGCTTAGAGACTAGCGGGGTAAAAGAGACCCAGTACTTC. Amino acids: CASSLETSGVKETQYF. The J gene is TRBJ2-5, the V gene TRBV11-3, with TRBD2 identical over 11 bases. Germline V gene data show CDR1 as SGHNT and CDR2 as YENEEA. This CDR3 has 16 residues. J was trimmed by 3 bases and V by 0 bases; bases with no gene match: 3.

This rearrangement joins TRBV20-1 to TRBJ1-5, with a tentative D call TRBD1 (5 bases). V was pared by 5 bases and J by 9 bases, with 8 bases between. Germline values: CDR1 DFQATT, CDR2 SNEGSKA (reference sequence). There are 10 residues in the CDR3. CDR3 sequence: CSAGALPQHF. CDR3 sequence (DNA): TGCAGTGCTGGGGCTTTGCCCCAGCATTTT.

The J gene is TRBJ2-7, the V gene TRBV28; TRBD2 is a possible D gene (5 bases). Germline CDR1 reads MDHEN; CDR2 reads SYDVKM. This CDR3 is 16 amino acids long. V was cut by 5 bases and J by 0 bases, with 17 bases left in between. The CDR3 reads CASSLPGLRGSYEQYF. CDR3 sequence (DNA): TGTGCCAGCAGTCTGCCCGGACTCCGAGGCTCCTACGAGCAGTACTTC.

CDR3 coding DNA: TGTGCCTCAAGGGGGCAGTACTACGAGCAGTACTTC. As protein: CASRGQYYEQYF. The chain employs TRBV6-5 and TRBJ2-7; 7 bases agree with TRBD1. CDR3 size: 12 residues. Germline V gene data show CDR1 as MNHEY and CDR2 as SVGAGI. Trimming took 11 bases from V and 3 from J; bases not matched to a gene: 7.

The chain combines TRBV7-2 with TRBJ2-3; 7 bases match TRBD2. This CDR3 is 14 amino acids long. Trimming cost V 1 base and J 5 bases; bases outside gene matches: 3. From germline, CDR1 is SGHTA and CDR2 FQGNSA. The CDR3 bases are TGTGCCAGCAGCTTAGGGACTAGTTTAGATACGCAGTATTTT. Protein: CASSLGTSLDTQYF. The whole variable domain, filled in from reference TRBV7-2 and TRBJ2-3, reads GAGVSQSPSNKVTEKGKDVELRCDPISGHTALYWYRQSLGQGLEFLIYFQGNSAPDKSGLPSDRFSAERTGGSVSTLTIQRTQQEDSAVYLCASSLGTSLDTQYFGPGTRLTVL.

The CDR3 DNA reads TGTGCCAGCAGTGACCCCGGGAACTTCGCCTACGAGCAGTACTTC. The encoded protein is CASSDPGNFAYEQYF. V usage is TRBV2 and J usage is TRBJ2-5; TRBD2 is a possible D gene (5 bases). The DNA end is more similar to TRBJ2-7, so the J call may be wrong. This CDR3 has 15 residues. The germline gives CDR1 SNHLY, CDR2 FYNNEI.

This rearrangement joins TRBV5-1 to TRBJ1-1, with 9 bases matching TRBD1. Germline CDR1 is SGHRS and CDR2 is YFSETQ. V shed 3 bases and J 4 bases; nucleotides not matched to a gene: 10. This CDR3 has 16 residues. The CDR3 bases are TGCGCCAGCAGCTCGAAACAGGGGGCCGGAGGCACTGAAGCTTTCTTT. It codes for CASSSKQGAGGTEAFF.

The chain uses TRBV2 and TRBJ2-5; D might be TRBD1 (6 bases). CDR1 is SNHLY, CDR2 FYNNEI, per germline. The CDR3 loop spans 16 amino acids. V gave up 2 bases and J gave up 5 bases, with 18 bases separating them. CDR3 DNA sequence: TGTGCCAGCAGTGAATTCAGTCAGGGGAGTTGGGAGACCCAGTACTTC. This codes for CASSEFSQGSWETQYF.

The chain employs TRBV5-1 and TRBJ2-3; 7 bases align to TRBD1. The V gene end was trimmed by 1 base and the J gene end by 3 bases; junction bases not matched to a gene: 2. Germline V gene sequence: CDR1 SGHRS, CDR2 YFSETQ. The CDR3 is made up of 14 amino acids. The CDR3 bases are TGCGCCAGCAGCTTGCAGGGGGTGACAGATACGCAGTATTTT. Translation: CASSLQGVTDTQYF.

The rearrangement uses TRBV18 and TRBJ1-2; D is uncertain. Germline CDR1 and CDR2: KGHSH and LQKENI. The CDR3 spans 13 residues. V gave up 2 bases and J gave up 4 bases, with 8 bases separating them. CDR3 nucleotide sequence: TGTGCCAGCTCACCAGACGGGGTCTATGGCTACACCTTC. Translated, it gives CASSPDGVYGYTF.

The chain joins TRBV7-9 to TRBJ1-2, with TRBD1 matching 10 bases. After removal of 5 bases from V and 4 bases from J, the junction contained 19 bases not matched to a gene. Germline V gene lookup returns CDR1 SEHNR and CDR2 FQNEAQ (reference sequence). This CDR3 has 19 residues. In DNA form, the CDR3 reads TGTGCCAGCAGCGCAGGGATTAGGGTTACCGGGACAGGGGCCTATGGCTACACCTTC. Its translation is CASSAGIRVTGTGAYGYTF.

The chain joins TRBV6-5 to TRBJ2-3, with TRBD2 identical over 7 bases. Germline CDR1 MNHEY, CDR2 SVGAGI. This CDR3 has 15 residues. V was pared by 4 bases and J by 4 bases, with 8 bases of the junction left unmatched. As DNA, the CDR3 is TGTGCCAGCAGTTTATGGACTCGGGGGGCAGATACGCAGTATTTT. This codes for CASSLWTRGADTQYF.

Comment on this clone: At one end the junction does not follow the germline gene, possibly because of a read error. The V call is TRBV12-5, the J call TRBJ1-4, with 10 positions matching TRBD1. Germline V CDR1 and CDR2: LGHNT, FRNRAP. The CDR3 sequence is 11 residues long. The CDR3 nucleotides are TGTGCTAGTGGAACCGGGACAGGGGTGACTTTT. This translates into CASGTGTGVTF.

The chain links TRBV5-1 to TRBJ2-7, with 8 bases matching TRBD1. Germline-derived CDR1 and CDR2 are SGHRS and YFSETQ. This CDR3 spans 16 amino acids. The junction had 12 bases not matched to a gene; V was cut back by 4 bases and J by 3 bases. In nucleotides, the CDR3 is TGCGCCAGCAGCCCCGCGAGGGACAGGATAGACTACGAGCAGTACTTC. It yields the protein CASSPARDRIDYEQYF.

The chain couples TRBV25-1 to TRBJ2-7; TRBD1 agrees at 7 bases. This CDR3 has 15 amino acids. From germline, CDR1 is MGHDK and CDR2 SYGVNS. With 4 bases clipped from V and 2 bases from J, the junction kept 8 bases outside the gene matches. The CDR3 nucleotides read TGTGCCAGCAGTGCTCGGACAGGACCGACCTACGAGCAGTACTTC. This sequence encodes CASSARTGPTYEQYF.